Reported below is one T cell receptor beta chain. The TCR beta CDR3 regions underwent amplification using RNA transcripts as the source. An initial round of RT-PCR targeting the TCR CDR3 relied on the HTBI primer set. TCRdb independently ran MiXCR on the multiplex PCR reads; one entry per CDR3 protein. The data contain just over 550,000 distinct CDR3 sequences, around 46% of them seen just once; the ten biggest clones take up 8.2%. Germline V gene lookup returns CDR1 SGDLS and CDR2 YYNGEE. V was pared by 7 bases and J by 0 bases, with 13 bases between. The CDR3 totals 14 residues. This record belongs to a study of T cells in Graves' hyperthyroidism and ophthalmopathy.

The sequence derives from a woman in her late teens or twenties with Graves' hyperthyroidism. The J gene is TRBJ1-1, the V gene TRBV9, with a possible D match to TRBD1 (5 bases). Sequencing used peripheral blood or thyroid tissue (not recorded which). CDR3 loop: CASSRGPMNTEAFF. In DNA, the CDR3 is TGTGCCAGCTCACGGGGACCGATGAACACTGAAGCTTTCTTT.